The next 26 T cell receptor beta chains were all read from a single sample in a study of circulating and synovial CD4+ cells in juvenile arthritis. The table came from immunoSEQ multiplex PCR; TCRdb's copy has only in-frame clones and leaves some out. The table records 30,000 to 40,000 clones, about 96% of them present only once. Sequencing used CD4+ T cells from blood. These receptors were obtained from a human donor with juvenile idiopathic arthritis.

The CDR3 bases are TGTGCCAGCAGCTCCGGGACTAGAGACGAGCAGTACTTC. It codes for CASSSGTRDEQYF. The chain carries TRBV11-3 and TRBJ2-7, with 8 positions matching TRBD2. The V and J ends lost 4 bases and 5 bases, in that order; junction bases with no gene match: 4. Looked up from germline, CDR1 is SGHNT and CDR2 is YENEEA. The CDR3 runs 13 residues.

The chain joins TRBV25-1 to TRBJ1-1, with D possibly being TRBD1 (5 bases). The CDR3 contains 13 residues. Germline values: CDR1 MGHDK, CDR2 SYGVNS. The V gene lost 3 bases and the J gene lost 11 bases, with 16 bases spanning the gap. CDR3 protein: CASSEVGAFGAFF. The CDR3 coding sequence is TGTGCCAGCAGTGAGGTAGGGGCTTTCGGTGCTTTCTTT.

The CDR3 is CASSIPRTSGRAYTQYF. DNA of the CDR3: TGTGCCAGTAGTATCCCAAGGACTAGCGGGAGGGCCTATACGCAGTATTTT. The chain has TRBV19 and TRBJ2-3; 15 bases are shared with TRBD2. Germline V CDR1 and CDR2: LNHDA, SQIVND (reference sequence). V shed 3 bases, J shed 7 bases, and the junction held 8 bases outside the gene matches. The CDR3 length is 17 residues. The full variable domain, its missing parts supplied by reference TRBV19 and TRBJ2-3, is DGGITQSPKYLFRKEGQNVTLSCEQNLNHDAMYWYRQDPGQGLRLIYYSQIVNDFQKGDIAEGYSVSREKKESFPLTVTSAQKNPTAFYLCASSIPRTSGRAYTQYFGPGTRLTVL.

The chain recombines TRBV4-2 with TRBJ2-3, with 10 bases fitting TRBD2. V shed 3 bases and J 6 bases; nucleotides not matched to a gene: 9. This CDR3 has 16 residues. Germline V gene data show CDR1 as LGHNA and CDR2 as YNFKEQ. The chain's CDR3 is CASSHQSGGALDTQYF. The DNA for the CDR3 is TGTGCCAGCAGCCATCAGAGCGGGGGGGCCTTGGATACGCAGTATTTT.

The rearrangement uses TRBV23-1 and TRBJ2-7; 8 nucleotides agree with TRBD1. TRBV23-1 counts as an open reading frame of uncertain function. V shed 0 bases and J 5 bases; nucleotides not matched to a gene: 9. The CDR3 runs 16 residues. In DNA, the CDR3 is TGCGCCAGCAGTCAATCGGACAGGGAAGGAAACCACGAGCAGTACTTC. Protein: CASSQSDREGNHEQYF.

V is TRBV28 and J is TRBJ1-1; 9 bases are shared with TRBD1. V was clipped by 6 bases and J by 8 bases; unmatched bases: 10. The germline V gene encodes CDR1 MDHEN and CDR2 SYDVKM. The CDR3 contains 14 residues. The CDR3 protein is CASSGTGSPPEAFF. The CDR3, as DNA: TGTGCCAGCAGCGGGACAGGGTCCCCTCCGGAAGCTTTCTTT. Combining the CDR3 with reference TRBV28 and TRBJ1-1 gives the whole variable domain DVKVTQSSRYLVKRTGEKVFLECVQDMDHENMFWYRQDPGLGLRLIYFSYDVKMKEKGDIPEGYSVSREKKERFSLILESASTNQTSMYLCASSGTGSPPEAFFGQGTRLTVV.

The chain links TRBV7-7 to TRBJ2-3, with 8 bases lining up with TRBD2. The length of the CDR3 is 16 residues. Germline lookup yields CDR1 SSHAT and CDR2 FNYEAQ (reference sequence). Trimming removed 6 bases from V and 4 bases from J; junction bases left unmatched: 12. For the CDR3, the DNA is TGTGCCAGCAGTTCCGGGGTGTCGGGGGGGGCAGATACGCAGTATTTT. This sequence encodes CASSSGVSGGADTQYF.

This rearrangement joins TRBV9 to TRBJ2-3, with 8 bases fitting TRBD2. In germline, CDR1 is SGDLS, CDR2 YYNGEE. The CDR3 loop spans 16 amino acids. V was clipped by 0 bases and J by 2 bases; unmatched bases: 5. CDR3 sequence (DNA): TGTGCCAGCAGCGTAGGAGGGGGACTAGTCACAGATACGCAGTATTTT. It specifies CASSVGGGLVTDTQYF.

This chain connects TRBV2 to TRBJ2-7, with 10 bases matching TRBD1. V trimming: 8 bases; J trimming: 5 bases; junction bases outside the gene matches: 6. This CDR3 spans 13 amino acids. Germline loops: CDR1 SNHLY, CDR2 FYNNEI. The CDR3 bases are TGTGCCAGCCTCCGGGACAGGGGCCACGAGCAGTACTTC. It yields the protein CASLRDRGHEQYF.

DNA of the CDR3: TGTGCCAGCAGCAGAGGGACTAGTAGCTCCTACAATGAGCAGTTCTTC. Translation gives CASSRGTSSSYNEQFF. The chain has TRBV5-4 and TRBJ2-1; 8 positions agree with TRBD2. Unmatched junction bases numbered 6, after V lost 4 bases and J lost 0 bases. This CDR3 has 16 amino acids. Germline-derived CDR1 and CDR2 are SGHNT and YYREEE (reference sequence).

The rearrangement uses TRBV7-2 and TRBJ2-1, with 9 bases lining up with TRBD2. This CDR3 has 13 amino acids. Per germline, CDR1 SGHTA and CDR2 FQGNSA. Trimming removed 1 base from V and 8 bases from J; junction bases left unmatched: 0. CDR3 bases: TGTGCCAGCAGCTTAGTAGCGGGGGATGAGCAGTTCTTC. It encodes CASSLVAGDEQFF.

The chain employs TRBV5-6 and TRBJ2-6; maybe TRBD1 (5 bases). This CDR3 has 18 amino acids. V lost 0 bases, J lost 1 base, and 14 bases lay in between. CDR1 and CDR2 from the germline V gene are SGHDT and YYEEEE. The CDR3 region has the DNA TGTGCCAGCAGCTTGGCGGCGGACATACGTTCTGGGGCCAACGTCCTGACTTTC. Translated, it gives CASSLAADIRSGANVLTF.

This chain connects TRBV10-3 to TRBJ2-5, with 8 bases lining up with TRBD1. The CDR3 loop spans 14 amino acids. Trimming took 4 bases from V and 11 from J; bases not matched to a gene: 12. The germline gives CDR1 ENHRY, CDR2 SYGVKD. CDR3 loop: CAISVGTGPEEQYF. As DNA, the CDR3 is TGTGCCATCAGTGTCGGGACAGGCCCAGAGGAGCAGTACTTC.

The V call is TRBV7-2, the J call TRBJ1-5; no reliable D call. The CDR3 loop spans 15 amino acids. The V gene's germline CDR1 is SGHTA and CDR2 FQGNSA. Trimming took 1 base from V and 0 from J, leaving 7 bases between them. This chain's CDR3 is CASSLGRDSNQPQHF. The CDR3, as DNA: TGTGCCAGCAGCTTAGGGAGAGATAGCAATCAGCCCCAGCATTTT.

The CDR3 bases are TGTGCCAGCAGCGTAGAGGTTAGCGGCTACGAGCAGTACTTC. Translated, it gives CASSVEVSGYEQYF. This rearrangement joins TRBV9 to TRBJ2-7; a weak D match, TRBD2 (6 bases). The CDR3 consists of 14 residues. From germline, CDR1 is SGDLS and CDR2 YYNGEE. V was trimmed by 0 bases and J by 3 bases, leaving 10 bases between them.

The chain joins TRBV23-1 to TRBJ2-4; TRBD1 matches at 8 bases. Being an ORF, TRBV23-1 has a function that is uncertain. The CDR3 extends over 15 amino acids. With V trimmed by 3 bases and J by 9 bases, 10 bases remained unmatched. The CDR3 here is CASSHKTGGRGIQYF. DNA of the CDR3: TGCGCCAGCAGTCACAAAACAGGGGGTAGGGGCATTCAGTACTTC.

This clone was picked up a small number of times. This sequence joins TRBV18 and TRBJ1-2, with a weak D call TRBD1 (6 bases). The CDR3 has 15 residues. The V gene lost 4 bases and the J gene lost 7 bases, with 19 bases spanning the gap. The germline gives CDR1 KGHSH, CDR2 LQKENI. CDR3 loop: CASSHKEQGPSGYTF. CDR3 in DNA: TGTGCCAGCTCACACAAGGAACAGGGCCCGAGTGGCTACACCTTC.

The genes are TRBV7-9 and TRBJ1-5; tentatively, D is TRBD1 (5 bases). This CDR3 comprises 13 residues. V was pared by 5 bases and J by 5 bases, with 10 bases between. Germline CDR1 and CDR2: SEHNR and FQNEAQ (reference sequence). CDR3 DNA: TGTGCCAGCAGCCCGACAGAATATCAGCCCCAGCATTTT. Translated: CASSPTEYQPQHF.

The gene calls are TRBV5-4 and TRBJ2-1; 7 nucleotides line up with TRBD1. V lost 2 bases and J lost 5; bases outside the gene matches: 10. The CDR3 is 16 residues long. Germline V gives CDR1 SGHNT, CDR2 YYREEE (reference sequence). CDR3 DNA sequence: TGTGCCAGCAGCTTTCTTCAGGGGGTGGTGGACAATGAGCAGTTCTTC. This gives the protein CASSFLQGVVDNEQFF.

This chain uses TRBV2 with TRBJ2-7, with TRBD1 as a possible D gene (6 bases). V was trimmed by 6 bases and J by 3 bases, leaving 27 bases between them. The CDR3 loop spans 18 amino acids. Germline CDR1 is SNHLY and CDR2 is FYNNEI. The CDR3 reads CASSSGLGTGLSVYEQYF. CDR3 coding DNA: TGTGCCAGCAGCTCTGGGCTTGGCACAGGGCTTTCCGTCTACGAGCAGTACTTC.

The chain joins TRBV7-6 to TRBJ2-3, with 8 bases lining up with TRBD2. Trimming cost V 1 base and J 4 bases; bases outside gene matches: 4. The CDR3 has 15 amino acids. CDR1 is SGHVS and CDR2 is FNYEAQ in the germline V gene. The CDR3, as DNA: TGTGCCAGCAGCTTAGTGGCGGGGGGCCCAGATACGCAGTATTTT. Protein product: CASSLVAGGPDTQYF.

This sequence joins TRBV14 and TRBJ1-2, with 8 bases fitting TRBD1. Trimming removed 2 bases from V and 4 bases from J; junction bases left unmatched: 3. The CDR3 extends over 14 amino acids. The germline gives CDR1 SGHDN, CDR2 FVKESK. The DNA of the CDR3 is TGTGCCAGCAGCCAAACTACAGGGGGCTATGGCTACACCTTC. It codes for CASSQTTGGYGYTF.

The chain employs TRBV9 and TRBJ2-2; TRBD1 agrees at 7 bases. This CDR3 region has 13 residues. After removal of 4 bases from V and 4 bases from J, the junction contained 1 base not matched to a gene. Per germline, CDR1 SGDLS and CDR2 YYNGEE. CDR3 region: CASSSGGTGELFF. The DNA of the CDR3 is TGTGCCAGCAGCTCAGGGGGCACCGGGGAGCTGTTTTTT.

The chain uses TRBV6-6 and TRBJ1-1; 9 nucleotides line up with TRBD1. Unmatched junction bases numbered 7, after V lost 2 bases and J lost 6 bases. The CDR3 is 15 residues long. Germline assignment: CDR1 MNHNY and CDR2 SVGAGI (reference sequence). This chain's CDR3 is CASSYAADRGSEAFF. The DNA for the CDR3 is TGTGCCAGCAGTTACGCAGCGGACAGGGGTTCTGAAGCTTTCTTT.

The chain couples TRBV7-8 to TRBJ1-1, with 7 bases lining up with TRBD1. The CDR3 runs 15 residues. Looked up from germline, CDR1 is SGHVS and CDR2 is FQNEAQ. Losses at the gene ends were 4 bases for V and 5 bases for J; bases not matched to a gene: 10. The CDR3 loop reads CASSSPTQGDTEAFF. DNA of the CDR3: TGTGCCAGCAGCTCCCCGACCCAGGGGGATACTGAAGCTTTCTTT.

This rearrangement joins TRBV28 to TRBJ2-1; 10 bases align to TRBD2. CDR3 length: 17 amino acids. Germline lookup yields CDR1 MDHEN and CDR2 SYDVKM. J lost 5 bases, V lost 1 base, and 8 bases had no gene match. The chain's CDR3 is CASSLSPGTSVNNEQFF. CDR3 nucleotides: TGTGCCAGCAGTTTATCCCCGGGGACTAGCGTGAACAATGAGCAGTTCTTC.